This T cell receptor beta chain was sequenced for a study of CXCR3-negative and CXCR3-positive naive CD8 T cells. UMI-labeled TRB cDNA libraries were prepared by 5' RACE. TCRdb processed the 5' RACE reads again and assigns one entry to each CDR3 protein, with no DNA. Its listing shows about 62,000 distinct CDR3 sequences. Sorting was done in triplicate for each CD8+ T cell subset (about 330,000 cells each). The study's findings and limits: Naive cells, whether CXCR3-negative or CXCR3-positive, had similar TRBV-TRBJ usage, while memory cells differed.

Per germline, CDR1 SGHDN and CDR2 FVKESK. The CDR3 contains 13 residues. As regards this clonotype: Its matching antigen is unknown.

The material sequenced was naive CXCR3- CD8+ T cells from blood. Subset given: CD45RO-CCR7+CD27+CD95- naive CD8+ T cells lacking CXCR3 (TNR3-). This clonotype was obtained from a human donor in good health. Some clones in this sample may be carry-over from other donors' samples. The rearrangement links TRBV14 to TRBJ2-2. The CDR3 spells CASSTTSTGELFF.